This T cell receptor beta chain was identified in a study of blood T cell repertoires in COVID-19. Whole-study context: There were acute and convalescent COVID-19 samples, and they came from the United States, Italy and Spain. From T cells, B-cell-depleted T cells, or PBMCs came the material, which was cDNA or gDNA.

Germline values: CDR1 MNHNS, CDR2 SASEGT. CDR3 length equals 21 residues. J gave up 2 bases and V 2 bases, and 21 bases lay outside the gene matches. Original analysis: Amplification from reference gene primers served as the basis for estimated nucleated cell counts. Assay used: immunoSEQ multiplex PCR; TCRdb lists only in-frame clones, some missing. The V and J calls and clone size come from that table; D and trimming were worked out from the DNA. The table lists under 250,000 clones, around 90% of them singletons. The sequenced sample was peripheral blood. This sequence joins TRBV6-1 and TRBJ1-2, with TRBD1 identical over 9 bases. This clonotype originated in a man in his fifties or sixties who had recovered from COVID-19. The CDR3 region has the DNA TGTGCCAGCAGTGAATTGGGTGTACGGGGGTTGACAGGGGGTCTCAACTATGGCTACACCTTC. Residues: CASSELGVRGLTGGLNYGYTF.